This record looks at one T cell receptor (beta chain) sequence and its context. Its cognate antigen is unknown. CDR3 size: 14 residues. V lost 11 bases to trimming and J lost 4 bases, with 18 bases between them. Per germline, CDR1 MDHEN and CDR2 SYDVKM. This specimen comes from a study of T cell responses to AZD1222 COVID-19 vaccine. Notes on the study in general: Donors, mostly white British, included more females; clonal diversity was possibly underestimated. Spike-specific TCR breadth and depth both grew after two AZD1222 doses. Only 5 or 6 people who got AZD1222 tested seropositive at baseline. Across spike, vaccine-associated CD4 TCRs were found, dominant at 160-218 and 743-854.

Using immunoSEQ multiplex PCR, the repertoire was profiled, and TCRdb retains in-frame clones only, with some absent. This sample has over 90,000 clones, with 91% found just once. The chain is built from TRBV28 and TRBJ2-1, with a tentative D call TRBD2 (5 bases). The sample was peripheral blood, taken on day 0 of AZD1222 vaccination. This TCR derives from an adult in good health. CDR3 DNA: TGTGCCGGAATGACCCCCGGAGGATACAATGAGCAGTTCTTC. It codes for CAGMTPGGYNEQFF.